The clone carrying this T cell receptor (beta chain) was detected only a few times. The antigen is undetermined. Healthy individuals of Caucasian origin from Russia, aged about 6 to 90, served as donors. The record originates from a study of blood T cells in healthy people across ages. Study results and limitations: For the donors, CMV status was unknown and possibly confounded expanded clonotype changes.

It was with a sample-barcoded 5' primer and a J-beta primer mix that a second PCR of about 6 to 12 cycles was run. A single record per CDR3 protein comes from TCRdb applying MiXCR to the 5' RACE reads. The sample comprises nearly 1 million distinct CDR3 sequences, roughly half of which are singletons, and 20% to 25% rests with the top ten. Sample: blood. The receptor was isolated from an older woman in good health.

The CDR3 sequence: CSASSERAPYEQYF. For the CDR3, the DNA is TGCAGTGCTAGTTCGGAAAGGGCCCCCTACGAGCAGTACTTC. The rearrangement links TRBV20-1 to TRBJ2-7; D not certain. CDR1 is DFQATT and CDR2 is SNEGSKA in the germline V gene (reference sequence). V lost 3 bases to trimming and J lost 2 bases, with 14 bases between them. This CDR3 region has 14 residues.